The rows below give T cell receptor beta chains drawn from one sample of a study of technical replicates of blood from several donors. Sequenced by immunoSEQ multiplex PCR; TCRdb stores in-frame clones only, minus some. The data contain approximately 82,000 clones, roughly 92% of them singletons. The source material was T cells isolated from PBMCs. The receptors derive from a human donor in good health. The CDR3 runs from the conserved cysteine through the conserved F or W. The order of the fields is V gene, D gene, J gene, clone size, CDR3 protein, CDR3 DNA. D genes are given only for firm matches. Expanded clones are given a class, and other clones once, few, many or no size at all.

V gene: TRBV6-5; D gene: TRBD1; J gene: TRBJ1-2; clone size: -; CDR3 protein: CASSSRDRTGYTF; CDR3 DNA: TGTGCCAGCAGTTCTAGGGACAGGACTGGCTACACCTTC
V gene: TRBV2; D gene: -; J gene: TRBJ1-2; clone size: -; CDR3 protein: CASTGPGPRGYTF; CDR3 DNA: TGTGCCAGCACAGGGCCCGGTCCTCGTGGCTACACCTTC
V gene: TRBV7-8; D gene: TRBD2; J gene: TRBJ2-7; clone size: -; CDR3 protein: CASRSGTSGTEQYF; CDR3 DNA: TGTGCCAGCAGGTCCGGGACTAGCGGGACTGAGCAGTACTTC
V gene: TRBV5-1; D gene: TRBD1; J gene: TRBJ2-5; clone size: -; CDR3 protein: CASSPGQGLETQYF; CDR3 DNA: TGCGCCAGCAGCCCCGGACAGGGGCTCGAGACCCAGTACTTC
V gene: TRBV7-9; D gene: -; J gene: TRBJ1-1; clone size: -; CDR3 protein: CASSLGEVEAFF; CDR3 DNA: TGTGCCAGCAGCTTAGGGGAGGTGGAAGCTTTCTTT
V gene: TRBV30; D gene: TRBD2; J gene: TRBJ2-1; clone size: -; CDR3 protein: CAWMRLLAGGQDEQFF; CDR3 DNA: TGTGCCTGGATGCGGCTACTAGCGGGGGGGCAGGATGAGCAGTTCTTC
V gene: TRBV7-6; D gene: TRBD2; J gene: TRBJ2-7; clone size: -; CDR3 protein: CASSASLAAEAYEQYF; CDR3 DNA: TGTGCCAGCAGCGCTAGTCTAGCGGCCGAAGCCTACGAGCAGTACTTC
V gene: TRBV4-1; D gene: -; J gene: TRBJ1-2; clone size: -; CDR3 protein: CASSQEVQGSFYGYTF; CDR3 DNA: TGCGCCAGCAGCCAAGAAGTACAGGGCTCGTTCTATGGCTACACCTTC
V gene: TRBV20-1; D gene: -; J gene: TRBJ1-2; clone size: few; CDR3 protein: CSARQNYGYTF; CDR3 DNA: TGCAGTGCTAGACAAAACTATGGCTACACCTTC
V gene: TRBV6-1; D gene: TRBD2; J gene: TRBJ2-5; clone size: once; CDR3 protein: CASSEVAGGRQETQYF; CDR3 DNA: TGTGCCAGCAGTGAAGTGGCGGGGGGCAGGCAAGAGACCCAGTACTTC
V gene: TRBV14; D gene: -; J gene: TRBJ1-1; clone size: -; CDR3 protein: CASSPDTYTEAFF; CDR3 DNA: TGTGCCAGCAGCCCCGACACTTACACTGAAGCTTTCTTT
V gene: TRBV7-8; D gene: -; J gene: TRBJ1-5; clone size: -; CDR3 protein: CASSPSSLIQPQHF; CDR3 DNA: TGTGCCAGCAGCCCTAGCAGTTTAATCCAGCCCCAGCATTTT
V gene: TRBV6-1; D gene: TRBD1; J gene: TRBJ1-2; clone size: -; CDR3 protein: CASRDRGYGYTF; CDR3 DNA: TGTGCCAGCAGGGACAGGGGCTATGGCTACACCTTC
V gene: TRBV6-5; D gene: TRBD2; J gene: TRBJ2-7; clone size: once; CDR3 protein: CASGDGGRFYEQYF; CDR3 DNA: TGTGCCAGCGGGGATGGCGGGAGGTTCTACGAGCAGTACTTC
V gene: TRBV7-3; D gene: TRBD2; J gene: TRBJ2-2; clone size: -; CDR3 protein: CASSPSGGGTGELFF; CDR3 DNA: TGTGCCAGCAGCCCTAGCGGGGGGGGCACCGGGGAGCTGTTTTTT
V gene: TRBV9; D gene: TRBD2; J gene: TRBJ2-3; clone size: -; CDR3 protein: CASSAARQLAIADTQYF; CDR3 DNA: TGTGCCAGCAGCGCGGCTCGGCAACTAGCGATCGCAGATACGCAGTATTTT
V gene: TRBV19; D gene: TRBD2; J gene: TRBJ2-3; clone size: few; CDR3 protein: CASGDRLAESTDTQYF; CDR3 DNA: TGTGCCAGTGGGGATCGACTAGCGGAGAGCACAGATACGCAGTATTTT
V gene: TRBV11-2; D gene: TRBD1; J gene: TRBJ1-1; clone size: -; CDR3 protein: CATVKAGTEIIGRNTEAFF; CDR3 DNA: TGTGCCACCGTCAAAGCCGGGACAGAAATTATAGGGCGGAACACTGAAGCTTTCTTT
V gene: TRBV4-1; D gene: -; J gene: TRBJ1-1; clone size: -; CDR3 protein: CASSQADRTNTEAFF; CDR3 DNA: TGCGCCAGCAGCCAAGCGGACAGAACAAACACTGAAGCTTTCTTT
V gene: TRBV10-3; D gene: -; J gene: TRBJ2-7; clone size: -; CDR3 protein: CAGSREERYEQYF; CDR3 DNA: TGTGCCGGCTCCCGGGAAGAGAGGTACGAGCAGTACTTC
V gene: TRBV29-1; D gene: TRBD2; J gene: TRBJ2-1; clone size: few; CDR3 protein: CSGVSGRGGPEQFF; CDR3 DNA: TGCAGCGGTGTAAGCGGGAGGGGTGGGCCTGAGCAGTTCTTC
V gene: TRBV9; D gene: TRBD2; J gene: TRBJ2-1; clone size: -; CDR3 protein: CASSPGLADEQFF; CDR3 DNA: TGTGCCAGCAGCCCTGGACTAGCCGATGAGCAGTTCTTC
V gene: TRBV15; D gene: -; J gene: TRBJ1-2; clone size: -; CDR3 protein: CATSSRLNTGGYTF; CDR3 DNA: TGTGCCACCAGCAGTCGACTTAATACAGGGGGCTACACCTTC
V gene: TRBV7-9; D gene: TRBD1; J gene: TRBJ1-3; clone size: -; CDR3 protein: CASSLFSGQFKAGNTIYF; CDR3 DNA: TGTGCCAGCAGCTTATTCTCGGGACAGTTTAAGGCCGGAAACACCATATATTTT
V gene: TRBV10-3; D gene: -; J gene: TRBJ2-3; clone size: -; CDR3 protein: CAISEVAGTYTDTQYF; CDR3 DNA: TGTGCCATCAGTGAGGTGGCGGGGACCTACACAGATACGCAGTATTTT
V gene: TRBV28; D gene: -; J gene: TRBJ1-3; clone size: -; CDR3 protein: CASSTPGLGNTIYF; CDR3 DNA: TGTGCCAGCAGTACCCCAGGCTTAGGAAACACCATATATTTT
V gene: TRBV5-1; D gene: TRBD1; J gene: TRBJ2-3; clone size: -; CDR3 protein: CASSSGTGATDTQYF; CDR3 DNA: TGCGCCAGCAGCTCCGGGACAGGGGCGACAGATACGCAGTATTTT
V gene: TRBV4-1; D gene: -; J gene: TRBJ2-2; clone size: -; CDR3 protein: CASSQARVTGELFF; CDR3 DNA: TGCGCCAGCAGCCAAGCCAGGGTCACCGGGGAGCTGTTTTTT
V gene: TRBV28; D gene: -; J gene: TRBJ2-5; clone size: -; CDR3 protein: CATPVTDGEDTQYF; CDR3 DNA: TGTGCCACCCCAGTGACAGACGGAGAAGACACCCAGTACTTC
V gene: TRBV30; D gene: TRBD1; J gene: TRBJ2-7; clone size: -; CDR3 protein: CAWSIHRGKQYF; CDR3 DNA: TGTGCCTGGAGCATCCACAGGGGCAAGCAGTACTTC
V gene: TRBV7-9; D gene: TRBD1; J gene: TRBJ1-5; clone size: once; CDR3 protein: CASSHGQGGNQPQHF; CDR3 DNA: TGTGCCAGCAGCCACGGACAGGGGGGGAATCAGCCCCAGCATTTT
V gene: TRBV9; D gene: TRBD1; J gene: TRBJ1-2; clone size: -; CDR3 protein: CASSVAGTGGAQNYGYTF; CDR3 DNA: TGTGCCAGCAGCGTAGCCGGGACAGGGGGCGCCCAGAACTATGGCTACACCTTC
V gene: TRBV5-4; D gene: TRBD2; J gene: TRBJ2-7; clone size: -; CDR3 protein: CASSPGTSGGLTYEQYF; CDR3 DNA: TGTGCCAGCAGCCCCGGGACTAGCGGGGGGCTAACCTACGAGCAGTACTTC
V gene: TRBV5-6; D gene: TRBD1; J gene: TRBJ1-2; clone size: -; CDR3 protein: CASSTDRGSYGYTF; CDR3 DNA: TGTGCCAGCAGCACGGACAGGGGTAGCTATGGCTACACCTTC
V gene: TRBV30; D gene: -; J gene: TRBJ1-5; clone size: -; CDR3 protein: CAWSVGRTPYQPQHF; CDR3 DNA: TGTGCCTGGAGTGTAGGGCGGACTCCCTATCAGCCCCAGCATTTT
V gene: TRBV29-1; D gene: -; J gene: TRBJ1-2; clone size: -; CDR3 protein: CSVERGYTF; CDR3 DNA: TGCAGCGTTGAGCGAGGCTACACCTTC